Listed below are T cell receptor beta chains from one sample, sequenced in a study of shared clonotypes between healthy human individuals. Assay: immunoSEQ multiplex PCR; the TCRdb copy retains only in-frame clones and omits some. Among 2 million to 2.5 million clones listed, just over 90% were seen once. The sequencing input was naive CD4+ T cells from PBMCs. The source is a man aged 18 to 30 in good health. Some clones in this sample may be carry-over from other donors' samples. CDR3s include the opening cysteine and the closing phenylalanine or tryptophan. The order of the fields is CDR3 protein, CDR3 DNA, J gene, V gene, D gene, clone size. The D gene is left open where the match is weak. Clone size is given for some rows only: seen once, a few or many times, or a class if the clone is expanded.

CASSVTLPPYEQYF,TGTGCCAGCAGCGTGACCCTACCCCCCTACGAGCAGTACTTC,TRBJ2-7,TRBV7-2,-,-
CAWSDPPGQDYAFF,TGTGCCTGGAGTGACCCACCGGGACAGGACTACGCTTTCTTT,TRBJ1-1,TRBV30,TRBD1,-
CASSTPARGAGNTIYF,TGTGCCAGCAGCACTCCGGCCAGGGGGGCTGGAAACACCATATATTTT,TRBJ1-3,TRBV28,TRBD1,-
CASSLNGGRVGEQFF,TGTGCCAGCAGCTTAAACGGCGGGAGGGTGGGTGAGCAGTTCTTC,TRBJ2-1,TRBV7-3,TRBD2,-
CASSRMILAGPTDTQYF,TGCGCCAGCAGCCGGATGATACTAGCGGGGCCCACAGATACGCAGTATTTT,TRBJ2-3,TRBV5-1,TRBD2,-
CAWRRRDRGYGYTF,TGTGCCTGGAGAAGGCGAGACAGGGGCTATGGCTACACCTTC,TRBJ1-2,TRBV30,TRBD1,-
CASTPVSGPPYEQYF,TGTGCCAGCACCCCAGTGTCAGGGCCCCCCTACGAGCAGTACTTC,TRBJ2-7,TRBV28,-,-
CASSLASRATPDGYTF,TGCGCCAGCAGCTTGGCCAGTCGGGCGACTCCGGATGGCTACACCTTC,TRBJ1-2,TRBV5-1,-,-
CASSIRYGYTF,TGTGCCAGCAGCATCCGCTATGGCTACACCTTC,TRBJ1-2,TRBV21-1,-,-
CASSVGPINEKLFF,TGTGCCAGCAGCGTGGGACCGATTAATGAAAAACTGTTTTTT,TRBJ1-4,TRBV13,-,-
CASRTYRDTEAFF,TGTGCCAGCAGGACCTACAGGGACACTGAAGCTTTCTTT,TRBJ1-1,TRBV6-1,-,-
CASSLQGAPLNIQYF,TGTGCCAGCAGTTTACAGGGGGCTCCTTTAAACATTCAGTACTTC,TRBJ2-4,TRBV28,TRBD1,-
CASSLEGGRSYEQYF,TGTGCCAGCAGCTTGGAGGGGGGACGATCCTACGAGCAGTACTTC,TRBJ2-7,TRBV5-4,-,-
CASSGLAGGETQYF,TGTGCCAGCAGTGGACTAGCGGGAGGGGAGACCCAGTACTTC,TRBJ2-5,TRBV2,TRBD2,-
CASTNGPGTEAFF,TGTGCCAGCACGAATGGGCCGGGGACTGAAGCTTTCTTT,TRBJ1-1,TRBV6-5,-,-
CASSLRLAGGVGETQYF,TGTGCCAGCAGTTTAAGGCTAGCGGGAGGGGTCGGGGAGACCCAGTACTTC,TRBJ2-5,TRBV28,TRBD2,-
CASSRSPAGGSTDTQYF,TGTGCCAGCAGCCGATCCCCAGCGGGAGGAAGCACAGATACGCAGTATTTT,TRBJ2-3,TRBV4-2,TRBD2,-
CASSFGDSRSYEQYF,TGTGCCAGTAGTTTTGGGGACAGTCGCTCCTACGAGCAGTACTTC,TRBJ2-7,TRBV19,TRBD1,-
CASSKRSDRLNTEAFF,TGCGCCAGCAGCAAGCGTTCCGACAGGTTGAACACTGAAGCTTTCTTT,TRBJ1-1,TRBV5-1,-,few
CASSELAESSYNEQFF,TGTGCCAGCAGTGAACTCGCGGAAAGCTCCTACAATGAGCAGTTCTTC,TRBJ2-1,TRBV25-1,-,once
CSVGGDNYGYTF,TGCAGCGTTGGAGGGGATAACTATGGCTACACCTTC,TRBJ1-2,TRBV29-1,-,-
CASGGGTNYGYTF,TGTGCCAGCGGTGGGGGGACTAACTATGGCTACACCTTC,TRBJ1-2,TRBV7-3,-,-
CASSAQGTDNSDTQYF,TGTGCCAGCAGTGCGCAGGGGACAGATAACTCAGATACGCAGTATTTT,TRBJ2-3,TRBV2,TRBD1,-
CASSFRDTQYF,TGTGCCAGCAGTTTCAGGGATACGCAGTATTTT,TRBJ2-3,TRBV28,-,-
CASSLPRTGANIQYF,TGTGCCAGCAGTTTACCTCGGACAGGGGCAAACATTCAGTACTTC,TRBJ2-4,TRBV28,TRBD1,-
CASSLSSGSSYEQYF,TGTGCCAGCAGCTTAAGTAGCGGGAGCTCCTACGAGCAGTACTTC,TRBJ2-7,TRBV7-2,TRBD2,-
CASSWVGDRREQYF,TGTGCCAGCAGCTGGGTTGGAGATCGTCGCGAGCAGTACTTC,TRBJ2-7,TRBV13,-,-
CSGDSLIGYEQFF,TGCAGCGGGGACTCACTGATCGGATATGAGCAGTTCTTC,TRBJ2-1,TRBV29-1,-,once
CASAKGQGVTEAFF,TGTGCTAGTGCCAAAGGACAGGGAGTCACTGAAGCTTTCTTT,TRBJ1-1,TRBV12-5,TRBD1,-
CAWSPPQRASSYNEQFF,TGTGCCTGGAGTCCCCCTCAGCGGGCCAGCTCCTACAATGAGCAGTTCTTC,TRBJ2-1,TRBV30,-,-
CASRLPDQGFF,TGTGCCAGTAGGCTACCGGACCAAGGGTTCTTC,TRBJ2-1,TRBV19,-,once
CASTRAMGGEKLFF,TGTGCCAGCACTAGGGCTATGGGGGGTGAAAAACTGTTTTTT,TRBJ1-4,TRBV2,-,-